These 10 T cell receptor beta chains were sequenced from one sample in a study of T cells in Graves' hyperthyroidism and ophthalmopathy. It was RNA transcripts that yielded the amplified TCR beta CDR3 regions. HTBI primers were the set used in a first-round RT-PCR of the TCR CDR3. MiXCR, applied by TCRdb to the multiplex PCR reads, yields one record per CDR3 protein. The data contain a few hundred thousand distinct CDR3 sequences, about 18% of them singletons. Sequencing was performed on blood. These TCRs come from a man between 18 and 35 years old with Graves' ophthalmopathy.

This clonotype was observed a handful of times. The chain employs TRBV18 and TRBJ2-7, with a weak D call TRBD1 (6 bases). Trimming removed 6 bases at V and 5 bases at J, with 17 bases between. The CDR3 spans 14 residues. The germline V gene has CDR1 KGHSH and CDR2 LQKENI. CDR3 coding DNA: TGTGCCAGCTCTGTGTCGCAGGGGTATGACGAGCAGTACTTC. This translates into CASSVSQGYDEQYF.

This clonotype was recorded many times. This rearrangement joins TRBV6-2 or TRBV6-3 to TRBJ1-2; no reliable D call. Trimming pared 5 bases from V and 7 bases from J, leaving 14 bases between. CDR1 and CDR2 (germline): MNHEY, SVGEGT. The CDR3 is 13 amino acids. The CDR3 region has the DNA TGTGCCAGCAGTGCCGGGGAGCTGGGTGGCTACACCTTC. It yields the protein CASSAGELGGYTF.

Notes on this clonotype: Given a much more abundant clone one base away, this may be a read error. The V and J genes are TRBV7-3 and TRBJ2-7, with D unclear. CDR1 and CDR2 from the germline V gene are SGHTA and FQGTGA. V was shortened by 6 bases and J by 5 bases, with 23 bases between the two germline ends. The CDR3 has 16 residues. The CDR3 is CASSPKPSVLGDEQYF. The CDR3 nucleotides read TGTGCCAGCAGTCCCAAGCCCTCGGTGCTTGGAGACGAGCAGTACTTC.

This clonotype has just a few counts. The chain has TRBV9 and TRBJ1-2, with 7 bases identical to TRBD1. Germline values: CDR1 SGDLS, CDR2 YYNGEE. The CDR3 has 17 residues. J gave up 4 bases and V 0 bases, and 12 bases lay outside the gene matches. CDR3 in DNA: TGTGCCAGCAGCGTAGAATCCGGGCCAGGGGGAACCTATGGCTACACCTTC. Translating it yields CASSVESGPGGTYGYTF.

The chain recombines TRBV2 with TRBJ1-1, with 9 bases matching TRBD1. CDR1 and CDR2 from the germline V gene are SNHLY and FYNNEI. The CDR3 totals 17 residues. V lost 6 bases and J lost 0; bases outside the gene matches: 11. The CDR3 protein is CASSAHRDRVLNTEAFF. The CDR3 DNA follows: TGTGCCAGCAGCGCCCACCGGGACAGGGTCCTGAACACTGAAGCTTTCTTT.

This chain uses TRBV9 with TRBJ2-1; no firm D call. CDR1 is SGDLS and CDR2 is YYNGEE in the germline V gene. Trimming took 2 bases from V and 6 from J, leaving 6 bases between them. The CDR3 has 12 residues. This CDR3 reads CASSVDLNEQFF. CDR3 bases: TGTGCCAGCAGCGTGGACCTCAATGAGCAGTTCTTC.

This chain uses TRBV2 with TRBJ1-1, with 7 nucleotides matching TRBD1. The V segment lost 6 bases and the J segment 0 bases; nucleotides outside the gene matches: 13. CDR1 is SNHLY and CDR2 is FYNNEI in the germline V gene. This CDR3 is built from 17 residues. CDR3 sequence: CASSAHRDRYMNTEAFF. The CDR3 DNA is TGTGCCAGCAGCGCCCACCGGGACAGATACATGAACACTGAAGCTTTCTTT.

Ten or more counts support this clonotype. CDR3 bases: TGTGCCAGCAGCGGCCAGGACAGGGTAGACAACACCGGGGAGCTGTTTTTT. Protein product: CASSGQDRVDNTGELFF. The V gene is TRBV11-2, the J gene TRBJ2-2; 8 bases line up with TRBD1. This CDR3 has 17 amino acids. The germline CDR1 and CDR2 sequences are SGHAT and FQNNGV. The junction had 10 bases not matched to a gene; V was cut back by 5 bases and J by 2 bases.

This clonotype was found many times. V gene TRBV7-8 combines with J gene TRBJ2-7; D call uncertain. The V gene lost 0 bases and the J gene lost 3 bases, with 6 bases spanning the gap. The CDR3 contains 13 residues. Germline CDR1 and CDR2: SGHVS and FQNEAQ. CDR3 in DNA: TGTGCCAGCAGCTTAGCGAGGCGCTACGAGCAGTACTTC. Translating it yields CASSLARRYEQYF. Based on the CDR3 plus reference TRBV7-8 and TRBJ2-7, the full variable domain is GAGVSQSPRYKVAKRGQDVALRCDPISGHVSLFWYQQALGQGPEFLTYFQNEAQLDKSGLPSDRFFAERPEGSVSTLKIQRTQQEDSAVYLCASSLARRYEQYFGPGTRLTVT.

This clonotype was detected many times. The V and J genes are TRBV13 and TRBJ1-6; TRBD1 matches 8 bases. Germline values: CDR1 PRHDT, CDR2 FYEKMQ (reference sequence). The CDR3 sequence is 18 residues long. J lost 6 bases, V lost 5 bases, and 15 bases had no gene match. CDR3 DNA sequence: TGTGCCAGCAGCCCCCGGACAGGGACAAATGTCCCTAATTCACCCCTCCACTTT. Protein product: CASSPRTGTNVPNSPLHF.